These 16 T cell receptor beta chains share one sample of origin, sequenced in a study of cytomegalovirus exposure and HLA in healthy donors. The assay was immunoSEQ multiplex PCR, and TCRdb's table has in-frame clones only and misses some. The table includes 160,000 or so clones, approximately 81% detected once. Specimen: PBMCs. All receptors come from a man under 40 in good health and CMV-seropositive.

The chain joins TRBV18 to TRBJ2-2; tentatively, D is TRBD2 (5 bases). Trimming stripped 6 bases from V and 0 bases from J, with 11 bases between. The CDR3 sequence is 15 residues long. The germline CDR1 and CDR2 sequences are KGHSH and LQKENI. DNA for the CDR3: TGTGCCAGCTCGCGGACTGACCCGAACACCGGGGAGCTGTTTTTT. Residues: CASSRTDPNTGELFF. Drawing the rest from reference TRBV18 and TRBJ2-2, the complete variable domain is NAGVMQNPRHLVRRRGQEARLRCSPMKGHSHVYWYRQLPEEGLKFMVYLQKENIIDESGMPKERFSAEFPKEGPSILRIQQVVRGDSAAYFCASSRTDPNTGELFFGEGSRLTVL.

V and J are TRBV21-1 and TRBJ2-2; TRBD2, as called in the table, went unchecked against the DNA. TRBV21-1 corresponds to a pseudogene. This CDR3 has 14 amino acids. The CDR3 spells CASSPSGNTGELFF. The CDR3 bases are TGTGCCAGCAGCCCTAGCGGGAACACCGGGGAGCTGTTTTTT.

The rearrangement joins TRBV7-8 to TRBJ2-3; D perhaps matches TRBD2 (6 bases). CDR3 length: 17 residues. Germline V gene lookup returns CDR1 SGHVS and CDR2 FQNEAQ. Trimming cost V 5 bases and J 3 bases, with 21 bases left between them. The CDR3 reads CASSRLGTPQKTDTQYF. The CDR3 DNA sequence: TGTGCCAGCAGCAGGCTTGGGACTCCACAGAAAACAGATACGCAGTATTTT.

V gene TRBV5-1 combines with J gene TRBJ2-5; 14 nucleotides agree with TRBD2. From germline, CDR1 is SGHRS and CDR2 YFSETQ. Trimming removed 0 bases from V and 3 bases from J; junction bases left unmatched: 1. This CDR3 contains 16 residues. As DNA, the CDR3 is TGCGCCAGCAGCTTGGGACTAGCGGGGGGGAAAGAGACCCAGTACTTC. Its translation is CASSLGLAGGKETQYF.

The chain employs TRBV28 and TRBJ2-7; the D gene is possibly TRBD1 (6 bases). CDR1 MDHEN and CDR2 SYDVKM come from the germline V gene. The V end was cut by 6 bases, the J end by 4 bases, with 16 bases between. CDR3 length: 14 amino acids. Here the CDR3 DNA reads TGTGCCAGCAGGCTACAGGGTTGGAGTTACGAGCAGTACTTC. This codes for CASRLQGWSYEQYF. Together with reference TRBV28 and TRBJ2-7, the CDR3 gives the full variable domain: DVKVTQSSRYLVKRTGEKVFLECVQDMDHENMFWYRQDPGLGLRLIYFSYDVKMKEKGDIPEGYSVSREKKERFSLILESASTNQTSMYLCASRLQGWSYEQYFGPGTRLTVT.

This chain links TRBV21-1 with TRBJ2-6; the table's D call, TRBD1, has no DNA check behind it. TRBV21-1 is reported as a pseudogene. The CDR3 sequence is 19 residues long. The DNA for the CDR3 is TGTGCCAGCAGCAAAAGGCTGACAGGGGAGCAATCTGGGGCCAACGTCCTGACTTTC. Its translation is CASSKRLTGEQSGANVLTF.

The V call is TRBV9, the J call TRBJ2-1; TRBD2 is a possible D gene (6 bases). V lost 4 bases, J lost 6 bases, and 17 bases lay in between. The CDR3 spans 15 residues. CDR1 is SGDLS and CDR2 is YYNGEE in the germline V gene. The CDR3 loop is CASSLSAGYRNEQFF. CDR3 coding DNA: TGTGCCAGCAGCCTCAGCGCGGGATACCGCAATGAGCAGTTCTTC. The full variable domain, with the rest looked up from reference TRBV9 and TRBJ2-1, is DSGVTQTPKHLITATGQRVTLRCSPRSGDLSVYWYQQSLDQGLQFLIQYYNGEERAKGNILERFSAQQFPDLHSELNLSSLELGDSALYFCASSLSAGYRNEQFFGPGTRLTVL.

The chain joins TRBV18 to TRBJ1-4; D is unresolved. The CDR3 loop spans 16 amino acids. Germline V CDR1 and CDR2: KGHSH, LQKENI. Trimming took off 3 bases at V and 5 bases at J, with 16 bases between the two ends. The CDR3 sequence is CASSPGLWQRNEKLFF. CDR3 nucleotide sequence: TGTGCCAGCTCACCCGGGTTATGGCAGCGCAATGAAAAACTGTTTTTT.

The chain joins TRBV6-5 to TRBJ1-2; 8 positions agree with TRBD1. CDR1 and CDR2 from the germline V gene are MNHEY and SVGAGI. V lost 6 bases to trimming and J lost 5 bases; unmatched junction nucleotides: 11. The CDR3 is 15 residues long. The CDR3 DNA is TGTGCCAGCAGCCCGTACCCGCAGGGGGCGTATGGCTACACCTTC. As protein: CASSPYPQGAYGYTF.

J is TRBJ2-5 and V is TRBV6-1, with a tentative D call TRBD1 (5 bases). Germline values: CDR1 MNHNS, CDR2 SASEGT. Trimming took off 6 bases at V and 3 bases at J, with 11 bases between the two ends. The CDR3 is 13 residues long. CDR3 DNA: TGTGCCAGCAGATCAGGGTCAGAAGAGACCCAGTACTTC. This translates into CASRSGSEETQYF.

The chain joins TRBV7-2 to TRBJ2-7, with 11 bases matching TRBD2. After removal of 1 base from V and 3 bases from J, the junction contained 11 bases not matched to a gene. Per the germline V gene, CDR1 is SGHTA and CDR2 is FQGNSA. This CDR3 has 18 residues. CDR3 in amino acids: CASSLGLAGGPGSYEQYF. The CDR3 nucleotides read TGTGCCAGCAGCTTAGGGCTAGCGGGGGGCCCGGGGAGCTACGAGCAGTACTTC.

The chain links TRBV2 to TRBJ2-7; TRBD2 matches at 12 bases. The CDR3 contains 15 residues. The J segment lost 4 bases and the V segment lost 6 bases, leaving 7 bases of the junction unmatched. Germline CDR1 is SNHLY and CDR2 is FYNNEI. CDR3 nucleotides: TGTGCCAGCAGGCCCGGACTAGCGGGACTATACGAGCAGTACTTC. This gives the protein CASRPGLAGLYEQYF.

This CDR3 is CASSLAAGAGTGELFF. The DNA for the CDR3 is TGTGCCAGCAGCTTAGCAGCGGGGGCGGGCACCGGGGAGCTGTTTTTT. The chain combines TRBV7-7 with TRBJ2-2; 8 bases are a match to TRBD2. The germline V gene has CDR1 SSHAT and CDR2 FNYEAQ (reference sequence). The V gene end was trimmed by 0 bases and the J gene end by 4 bases; junction bases not matched to a gene: 4. CDR3 size: 16 residues.

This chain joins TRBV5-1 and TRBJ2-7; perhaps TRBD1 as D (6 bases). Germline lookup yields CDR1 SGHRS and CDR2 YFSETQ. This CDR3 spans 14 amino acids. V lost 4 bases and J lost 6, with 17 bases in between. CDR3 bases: TGCGCCAGCAGCCCTGGGTCAGGGGCTGGCGAGCAGTACTTC. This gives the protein CASSPGSGAGEQYF.

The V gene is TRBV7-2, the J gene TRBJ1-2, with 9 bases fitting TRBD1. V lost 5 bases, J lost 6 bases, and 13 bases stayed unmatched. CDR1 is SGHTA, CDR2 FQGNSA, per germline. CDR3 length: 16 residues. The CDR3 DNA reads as TGTGCCAGCAGCGCGCCTCGGACAGGGGAACGAGATGGCTACACCTTC. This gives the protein CASSAPRTGERDGYTF.

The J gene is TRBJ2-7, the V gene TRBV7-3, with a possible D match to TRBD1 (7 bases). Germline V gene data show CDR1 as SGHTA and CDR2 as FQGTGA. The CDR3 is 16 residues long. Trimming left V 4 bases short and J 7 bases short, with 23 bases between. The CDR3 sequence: CASSSPGGTASREQYF. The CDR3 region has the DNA TGTGCCAGCAGCTCCCCCGGCGGGACAGCCTCCCGTGAGCAGTACTTC.